This TCR beta chain was recorded in a study of cytomegalovirus exposure and HLA in healthy donors. Overall study findings and caveats: Overall, around 150 TCR beta chains were annotated as cytomegalovirus-associated.

Details on this clone: Its antigen is undetermined.

Healthy individuals who donated bone marrow served as the donors. Researchers ran the PCR with 60 Vbeta and 13 Jbeta primers. Method: immunoSEQ multiplex PCR; TCRdb's copy keeps in-frame clones and lacks some. This sample carries 45,000 to 55,000 clones, with roughly 25% going to the ten biggest clones. The origin of this receptor is a man aged 40-50 years in good health and CMV-seropositive. Input material: PBMCs.

CDR3 sequence reads: CASSLPGEQFF. The CDR3 region has the DNA TGTGCCAGCAGCCTCCCTGGCGAGCAGTTCTTC. The chain uses TRBV7-9 and TRBJ2-1; D is uncertain. The germline CDR1 and CDR2 sequences are SEHNR and FQNEAQ (reference sequence). V lost 5 bases, J lost 10 bases, and 9 bases lay in between. The CDR3 is 11 amino acids. Variable domain in full (rest from reference TRBV7-9 and TRBJ2-1): DTGVSQNPRHKITKRGQNVTFRCDPISEHNRLYWYRQTLGQGPEFLTYFQNEAQLEKSRLLSDRFSAERPKGSFSTLEIQRTEQGDSAMYLCASSLPGEQFFGPGTRLTVL.